This T cell receptor (beta chain) comes out of a study of OX40 agonist ivuxolimab in advanced cancers. Study-level findings and limits: Researchers report that CD8+ T cells had, on average, more expanded clones than CD4+.

Produced via immunoSEQ multiplex PCR; TCRdb's table is partial and in-frame only. The sample records tens of thousands of clones, just under 85% being singletons. Trimming at V came to 4 bases and at J to 5 bases, leaving 5 bases not matched to a gene. This CDR3 comprises 15 residues. Per the germline V gene, CDR1 is SGHTA and CDR2 is FQGTGA. The count of this clone is one. No antigen is known for it. The receptor was isolated from an adult with an advanced solid tumor such as melanoma, head and neck, liver or kidney cancer. The chain joins TRBV7-3 to TRBJ1-4; 9 nucleotides align to TRBD1. The sample here was CD4+ or CD8+ T cells sorted from blood, taken in a trial of the OX40 agonist ivuxolimab. The CDR3 sequence is CASSSQTGGNEKLFF. CDR3 bases: TGTGCCAGCAGCTCCCAGACAGGGGGGAATGAAAAACTGTTTTTT.